This T cell receptor beta chain was sequenced for a study of monozygotic twins with inflammatory bowel disease. Findings of the study overall: Concordant and discordant twins showed no difference in repertoire similarity, possibly from limited power.

Without any T cell sorting, total RNA was isolated from whole blood. The TCR libraries each used total RNA (around 3,600 ng per library). TCRdb reworked the 5' RACE reads into one entry per CDR3 protein, no DNA. The sample has around 450,000 distinct CDR3 sequences. Of note for this clonotype: Its antigen is currently unknown.

Germline loops: CDR1 SQVTM, CDR2 ANQGSEA. This CDR3 comprises 13 residues. The clonotype comes from a human donor with ulcerative colitis or Crohn's disease, or a healthy co-twin of an affected twin (not recorded which). The chain couples TRBV29-1 to TRBJ2-7; TCRdb lists TRBD1, though no DNA is available to test this call. The sequenced sample was blood. The CDR3 loop is CSVESSTQGEQYF.